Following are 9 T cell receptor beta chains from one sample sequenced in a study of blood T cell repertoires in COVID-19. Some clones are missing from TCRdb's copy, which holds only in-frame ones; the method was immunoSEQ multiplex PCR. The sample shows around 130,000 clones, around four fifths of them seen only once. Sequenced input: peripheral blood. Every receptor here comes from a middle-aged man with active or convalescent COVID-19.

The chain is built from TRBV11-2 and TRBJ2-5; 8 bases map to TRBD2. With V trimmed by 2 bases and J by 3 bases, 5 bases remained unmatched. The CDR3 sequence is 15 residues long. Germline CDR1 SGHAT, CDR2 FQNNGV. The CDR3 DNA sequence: TGTGCCAGCAGCTTAAGCGGGGGCCGAGAAGAGACCCAGTACTTC. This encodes CASSLSGGREETQYF.

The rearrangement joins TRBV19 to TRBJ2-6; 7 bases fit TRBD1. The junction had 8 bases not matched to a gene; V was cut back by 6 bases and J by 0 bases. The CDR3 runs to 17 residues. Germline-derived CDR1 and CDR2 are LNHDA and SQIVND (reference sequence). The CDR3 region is CASRDGQAGSGANVLTF. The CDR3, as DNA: TGTGCCAGTAGGGATGGACAGGCCGGCTCTGGGGCCAACGTCCTGACTTTC.

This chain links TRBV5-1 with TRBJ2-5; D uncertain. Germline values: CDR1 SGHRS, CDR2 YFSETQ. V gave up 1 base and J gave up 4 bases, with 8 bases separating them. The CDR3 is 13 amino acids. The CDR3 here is CASSLSSVETQYF. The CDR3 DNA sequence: TGCGCCAGCAGCTTGTCCTCGGTAGAGACCCAGTACTTC.

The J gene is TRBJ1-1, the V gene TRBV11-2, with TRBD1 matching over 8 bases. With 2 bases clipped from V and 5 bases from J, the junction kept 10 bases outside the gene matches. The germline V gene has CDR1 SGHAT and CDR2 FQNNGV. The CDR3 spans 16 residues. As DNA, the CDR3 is TGTGCCAGCAGCTTACGGGACAGGCAAGGGAGAACTGAAGCTTTCTTT. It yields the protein CASSLRDRQGRTEAFF.

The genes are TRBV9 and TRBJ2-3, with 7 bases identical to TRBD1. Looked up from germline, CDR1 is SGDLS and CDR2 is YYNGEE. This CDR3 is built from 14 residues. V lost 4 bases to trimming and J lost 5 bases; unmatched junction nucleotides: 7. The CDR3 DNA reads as TGTGCCAGCAGCCGACAGGGCGAAAAAGATACGCAGTATTTT. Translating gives CASSRQGEKDTQYF.

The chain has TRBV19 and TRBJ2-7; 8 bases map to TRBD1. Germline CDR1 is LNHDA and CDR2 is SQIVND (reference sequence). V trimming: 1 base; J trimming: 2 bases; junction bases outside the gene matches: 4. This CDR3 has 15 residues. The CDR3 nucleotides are TGTGCCAGTAGTATAGGATGGGACAGGACCTACGAGCAGTACTTC. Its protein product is CASSIGWDRTYEQYF.

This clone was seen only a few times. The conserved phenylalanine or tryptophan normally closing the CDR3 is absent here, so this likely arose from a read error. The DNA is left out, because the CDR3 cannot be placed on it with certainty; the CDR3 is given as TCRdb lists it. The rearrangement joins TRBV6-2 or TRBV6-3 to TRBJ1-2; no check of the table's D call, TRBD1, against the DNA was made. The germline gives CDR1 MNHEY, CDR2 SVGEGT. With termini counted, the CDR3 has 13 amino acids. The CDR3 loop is CASSYSNGTPVFS.

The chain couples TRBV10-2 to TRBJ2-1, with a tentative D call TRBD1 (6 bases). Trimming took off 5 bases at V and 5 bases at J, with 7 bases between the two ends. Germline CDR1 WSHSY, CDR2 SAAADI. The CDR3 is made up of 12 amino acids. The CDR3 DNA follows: TGCGCCAGCAGTAGGGGGAACAATGAGCAGTTCTTC. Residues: CASSRGNNEQFF.

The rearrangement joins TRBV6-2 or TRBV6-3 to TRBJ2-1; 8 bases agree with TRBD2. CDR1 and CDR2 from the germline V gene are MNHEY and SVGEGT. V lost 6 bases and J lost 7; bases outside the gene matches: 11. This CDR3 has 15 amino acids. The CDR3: CASSPPGLGSNEQFF. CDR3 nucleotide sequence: TGTGCCAGCAGCCCCCCGGGACTAGGCAGTAATGAGCAGTTCTTC.